The rows below give T cell receptor beta chains drawn from one sample of a study of blood T cell repertoires in COVID-19. The data were produced by immunoSEQ multiplex PCR, yet TCRdb's version contains in-frame clones alone and is incomplete. The sample contains 310,000 or so clones, about 89% of which appear only once. Sequenced input: peripheral blood. The receptor source for this set is a woman in her 30s with COVID-19, enrolled during active disease. The CDR3 runs from the conserved cysteine through the conserved F or W. The D gene is left open where the match is weak. Not every row has a clone size; where given, it reads once, few, many or a size class.

V gene	clone size	J gene	D gene	CDR3 protein	CDR3 DNA
TRBV5-4	once	TRBJ2-7	.	CASSLDRVYEQYF	TGTGCCAGCAGCTTGGACAGGGTATACGAGCAGTACTTC
TRBV5-6	.	TRBJ2-5	.	CASSFGGVGETQYF	TGTGCCAGCAGCTTCGGGGGAGTGGGGGAGACCCAGTACTTC
TRBV4-1	.	TRBJ1-6	TRBD1	CASSQDRGIANSPLHF	TGCGCCAGCAGCCAGGACAGGGGGATCGCAAATTCACCCCTCCACTTT
TRBV3-1/TRBV3-2	.	TRBJ1-5	.	CASSQDGGNQPQHF	TGTGCCAGCAGCCAAGACGGGGGAAATCAGCCCCAGCATTTT
TRBV14	.	TRBJ1-4	TRBD1	CASSPRGIRDRDRTNEKLFF	TGTGCCAGCAGCCCCAGGGGGATCCGGGACAGGGACCGAACTAATGAAAAACTGTTTTTT
TRBV23-1	once	TRBJ2-5	.	CASSQSLPGKIGETQYF	TGCGCCAGCAGTCAATCCCTTCCAGGGAAAATAGGGGAGACCCAGTACTTC
TRBV6-1	.	TRBJ2-3	TRBD2	CASSGGRTSGSIWGTDTQYF	TGTGCCAGCAGTGGGGGGAGGACTAGCGGGAGTATTTGGGGCACAGATACGCAGTATTTT
TRBV27	.	TRBJ1-5	TRBD1	CASSWDRWNQPQHF	TGTGCCAGCAGTTGGGACAGGTGGAATCAGCCCCAGCATTTT
TRBV19	.	TRBJ1-1	.	CASRFRDSEAFF	TGTGCCAGTAGATTCCGGGACTCTGAAGCTTTCTTT
TRBV7-9	.	TRBJ1-1	TRBD1	CASSSGVTGGEAFF	TGTGCCAGCAGCTCCGGAGTGACAGGGGGGGAAGCTTTCTTT
TRBV11-2	.	TRBJ1-6	TRBD1	CASSLDGQGYNSPLHF	TGTGCCAGCAGCTTAGATGGACAGGGCTATAATTCACCCCTCCACTTT
TRBV7-6	.	TRBJ1-1	.	CASSLAGGGSANTEAFF	TGTGCCAGCAGCTTAGCGGGAGGGGGGTCCGCGAACACTGAAGCTTTCTTT
TRBV7-6	once	TRBJ1-4	.	CASSPREKLFF	TGTGCCAGCAGCCCGCGGGAAAAACTGTTTTTT
TRBV30	.	TRBJ1-1	.	CAWSGQFLNTEAFF	TGTGCCTGGAGTGGACAGTTTTTGAACACTGAAGCTTTCTTT
TRBV18	.	TRBJ2-7	.	CASSPRVETGYEQYF	TGTGCCAGCTCACCACGGGTAGAGACGGGATACGAGCAGTACTTC
TRBV10-3	.	TRBJ1-1	.	CAISEVRNTEAFF	TGTGCCATCAGTGAAGTGAGGAACACTGAAGCTTTCTTT
TRBV4-2	.	TRBJ1-5	TRBD1	CASSQDWDRAHQPQHF	TGTGCCAGCAGCCAAGATTGGGACAGGGCCCATCAGCCCCAGCATTTT
TRBV6-1	.	TRBJ1-2	TRBD1	CASSETGGNGYTF	TGTGCCAGCAGTGAAACAGGGGGCAATGGCTACACCTTC
TRBV6-1	.	TRBJ1-3	.	CASSFSASGNTIYF	TGTGCCAGCAGTTTTTCCGCGTCTGGAAACACCATATATTTT
TRBV28	.	TRBJ1-6	TRBD1	CASSATTGAYNSPLHF	TGTGCCAGCAGCGCTACGACAGGGGCGTATAATTCACCCCTCCACTTT
TRBV21-1	few	TRBJ2-3	.	CASSAQGLKVSTDTQYF	TGTGCCAGCAGCGCCCAGGGACTAAAAGTAAGCACAGATACGCAGTATTTT
TRBV5-1	.	TRBJ2-2	.	CASSLQGATGELFF	TGCGCCAGCAGCTTGCAGGGCGCCACCGGGGAGCTGTTTTTT
TRBV7-2	once	TRBJ2-1	TRBD2	CASSLGLAGGPYNEQFF	TGTGCCAGCAGCTTAGGGCTAGCGGGAGGTCCCTATAATGAGCAGTTCTTC
TRBV2	.	TRBJ1-1	.	CASSEFQPGSTEAFF	TGTGCCAGCAGTGAATTTCAGCCCGGGAGTACTGAAGCTTTCTTT
TRBV5-6	.	TRBJ1-6	TRBD1	CASSAGQMLKTLHF	TGTGCCAGCAGCGCGGGACAGATGTTGAAGACCCTCCACTTT
TRBV12-5	.	TRBJ2-4	TRBD1	CASGFIQGYIQYF	TGTGCTAGTGGTTTTATACAGGGGTACATTCAGTACTTC
TRBV28	.	TRBJ2-6	TRBD1	CASSRGSSGANVLTF	TGTGCCAGCAGCAGGGGGTCCTCTGGGGCCAACGTCCTGACTTTC
TRBV9	.	TRBJ2-1	.	CASSVGGRVLYEQFF	TGTGCCAGCAGCGTAGGGGGCAGGGTATTGTATGAGCAGTTCTTC
TRBV11-2	.	TRBJ2-7	TRBD2	CASSPRTSGTYEQYF	TGTGCCAGCAGCCCGCGGACTAGCGGGACCTACGAGCAGTACTTC
TRBV5-4	.	TRBJ2-5	TRBD1	CASSPRQGQETQYF	TGTGCCAGCAGCCCCCGACAGGGCCAAGAGACCCAGTACTTC
TRBV10-3	.	TRBJ2-2	TRBD1	CAIMETGQASTGELFF	TGTGCCATCATGGAGACGGGACAGGCCAGCACCGGGGAGCTGTTTTTT
TRBV3-1/TRBV3-2	once	TRBJ2-7	TRBD1	CASSPRDRGYEQYF	TGTGCCAGCAGCCCAAGGGACAGGGGATACGAGCAGTACTTC